This TCR beta chain was identified during a study of blood T cell repertoires in COVID-19. Overall study context: Sites in the United States, Italy and Spain provided acute and convalescent COVID-19 samples. Sample material is recorded as cDNA or gDNA derived from T cells, B-cell-depleted T cells, or PBMCs.

This CDR3 contains 12 residues. V lost 8 bases to trimming and J lost 5 bases; unmatched junction nucleotides: 4. Profiled with immunoSEQ multiplex PCR; TCRdb holds only in-frame clones, not every one. In the table there are around 200,000 clones, under 85% of which are singletons. The origin of this receptor is a human donor in a cohort sampled during active COVID-19. The specimen sequenced was peripheral blood. The chain links TRBV12-3 or TRBV12-4 to TRBJ2-5, with 8 bases matching TRBD1. The CDR3 DNA reads as TGTGCCAGCCGACAGGGGTTTGAGACCCAGTACTTC. Translated, it gives CASRQGFETQYF.